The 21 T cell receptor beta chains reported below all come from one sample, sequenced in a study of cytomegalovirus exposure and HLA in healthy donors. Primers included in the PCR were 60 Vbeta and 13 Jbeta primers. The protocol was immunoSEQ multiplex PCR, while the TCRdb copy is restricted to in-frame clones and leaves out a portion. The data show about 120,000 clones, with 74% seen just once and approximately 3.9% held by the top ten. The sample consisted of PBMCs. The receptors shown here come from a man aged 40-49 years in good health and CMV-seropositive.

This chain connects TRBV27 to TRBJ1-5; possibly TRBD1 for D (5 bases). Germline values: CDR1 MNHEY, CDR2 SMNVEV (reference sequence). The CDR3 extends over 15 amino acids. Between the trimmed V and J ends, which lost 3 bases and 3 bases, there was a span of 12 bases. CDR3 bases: TGTGCCAGCAGTTTCTCAGGGATCTACAATCAGCCCCAGCATTTT. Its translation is CASSFSGIYNQPQHF.

CDR3 region: CASSPGAGGSYNEQFF. As DNA, the CDR3 is TGTGCCAGCAGCCCGGGGGCAGGGGGGTCCTACAATGAGCAGTTCTTC. The gene calls are TRBV5-5 and TRBJ2-1, with a weak D call TRBD1 (7 bases). V was pared by 4 bases and J by 1 base, with 15 bases between. The CDR3 loop spans 16 amino acids. CDR1 and CDR2 from the germline V gene are SGHKS and YYEKEE (reference sequence).

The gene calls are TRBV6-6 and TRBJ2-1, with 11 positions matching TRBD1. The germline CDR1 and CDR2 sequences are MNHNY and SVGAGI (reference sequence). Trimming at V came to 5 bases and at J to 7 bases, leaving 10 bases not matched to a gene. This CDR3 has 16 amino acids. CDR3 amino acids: CASSRTGGLIGNEQFF. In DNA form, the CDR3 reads TGTGCCAGCAGTCGGACAGGGGGCCTCATAGGAAATGAGCAGTTCTTC.

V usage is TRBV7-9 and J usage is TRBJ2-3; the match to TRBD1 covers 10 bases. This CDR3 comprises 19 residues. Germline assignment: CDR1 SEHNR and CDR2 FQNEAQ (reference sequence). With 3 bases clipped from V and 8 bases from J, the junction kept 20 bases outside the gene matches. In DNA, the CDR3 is TGTGCCAGCAGCTTGATCAGGGACAGGGGCCTCATGAGGGGAGGTACGCAGTATTTT. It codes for CASSLIRDRGLMRGGTQYF.

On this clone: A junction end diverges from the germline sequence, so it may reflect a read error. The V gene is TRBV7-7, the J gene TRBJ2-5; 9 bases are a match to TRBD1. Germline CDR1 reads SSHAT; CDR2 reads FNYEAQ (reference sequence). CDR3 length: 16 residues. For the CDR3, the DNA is TGTGCTAGCAGCTTAGCCGGGACAGGGATCTCGGAGACCCAGTACTTC. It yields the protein CASSLAGTGISETQYF.

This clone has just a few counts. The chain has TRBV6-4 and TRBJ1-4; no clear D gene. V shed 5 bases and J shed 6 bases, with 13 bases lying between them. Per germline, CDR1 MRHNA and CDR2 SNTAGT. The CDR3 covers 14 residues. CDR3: CASSREVWDEKLFF. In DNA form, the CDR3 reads TGTGCCAGCAGTAGAGAGGTTTGGGATGAAAAACTGTTTTTT.

This chain's CDR3 is CASSLMGGPANTEAFF. Here the CDR3 DNA reads TGTGCCAGCAGCTTAATGGGGGGACCCGCGAACACTGAAGCTTTCTTT. The J gene is TRBJ1-1, the V gene TRBV7-3, with D possibly being TRBD1 (5 bases). The CDR3 loop spans 16 amino acids. Trimming removed 1 base from V and 1 base from J, with 13 bases in between. CDR1 SGHTA and CDR2 FQGTGA come from the germline V gene. The variable domain in full, with the rest retrieved from reference TRBV7-3 and TRBJ1-1, is GAGVSQTPSNKVTEKGKYVELRCDPISGHTALYWYRQSLGQGPEFLIYFQGTGAADDSGLPNDRFFAVRPEGSVSTLKIQRTERGDSAVYLCASSLMGGPANTEAFFGQGTRLTVV.

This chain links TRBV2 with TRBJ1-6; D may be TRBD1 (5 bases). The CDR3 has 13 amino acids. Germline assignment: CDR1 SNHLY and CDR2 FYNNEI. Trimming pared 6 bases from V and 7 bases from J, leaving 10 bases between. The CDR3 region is CASRDTRNSPLHF. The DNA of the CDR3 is TGTGCCAGCAGGGACACGCGGAATTCACCCCTCCACTTT. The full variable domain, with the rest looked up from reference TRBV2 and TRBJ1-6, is EPEVTQTPSHQVTQMGQEVILRCVPISNHLYFYWYRQILGQKVEFLVSFYNNEISEKSEIFDDQFSVERPDGSNFTLKIRSTKLEDSAMYFCASRDTRNSPLHFGNGTRLTVT.

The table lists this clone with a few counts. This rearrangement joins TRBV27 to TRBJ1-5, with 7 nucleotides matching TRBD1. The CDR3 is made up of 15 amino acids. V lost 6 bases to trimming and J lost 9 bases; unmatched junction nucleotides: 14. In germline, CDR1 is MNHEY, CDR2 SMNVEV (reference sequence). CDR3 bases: TGTGCCAGCAGACCCAGACAGGGTGTGAGTGGGCCCCAGCATTTT. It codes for CASRPRQGVSGPQHF.

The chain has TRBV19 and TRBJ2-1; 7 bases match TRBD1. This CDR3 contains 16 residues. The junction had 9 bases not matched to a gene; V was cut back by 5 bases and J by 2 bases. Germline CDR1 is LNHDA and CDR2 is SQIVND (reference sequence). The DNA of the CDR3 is TGTGCCAGTAGTGCAAAGACAGGGCTCGCCTACAATGAGCAGTTCTTC. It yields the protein CASSAKTGLAYNEQFF.

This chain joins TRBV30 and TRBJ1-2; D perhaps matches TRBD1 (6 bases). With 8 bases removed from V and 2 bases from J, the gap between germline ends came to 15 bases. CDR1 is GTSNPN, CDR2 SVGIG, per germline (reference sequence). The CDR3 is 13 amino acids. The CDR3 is CARGGPGNYGYTF. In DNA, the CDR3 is TGTGCCCGAGGGGGACCAGGGAACTATGGCTACACCTTC.

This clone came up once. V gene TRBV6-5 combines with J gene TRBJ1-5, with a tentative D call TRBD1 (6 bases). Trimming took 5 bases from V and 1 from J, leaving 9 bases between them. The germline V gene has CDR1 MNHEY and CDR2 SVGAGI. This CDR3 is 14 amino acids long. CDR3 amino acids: CASSNQGSNQPQHF. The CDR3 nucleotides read TGTGCCAGCAGTAACCAGGGGAGCAATCAGCCCCAGCATTTT.

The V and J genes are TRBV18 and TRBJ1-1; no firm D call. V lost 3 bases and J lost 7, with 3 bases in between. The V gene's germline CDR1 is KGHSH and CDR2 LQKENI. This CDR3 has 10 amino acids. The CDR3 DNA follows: TGTGCCAGCTCACCGAGTGAAGCTTTCTTT. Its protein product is CASSPSEAFF.

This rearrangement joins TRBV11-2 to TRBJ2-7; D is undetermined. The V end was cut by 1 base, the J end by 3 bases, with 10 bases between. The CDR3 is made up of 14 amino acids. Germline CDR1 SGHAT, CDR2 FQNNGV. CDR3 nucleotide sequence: TGTGCCAGCAGCTTAGTACAGAAACACTACGAGCAGTACTTC. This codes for CASSLVQKHYEQYF.

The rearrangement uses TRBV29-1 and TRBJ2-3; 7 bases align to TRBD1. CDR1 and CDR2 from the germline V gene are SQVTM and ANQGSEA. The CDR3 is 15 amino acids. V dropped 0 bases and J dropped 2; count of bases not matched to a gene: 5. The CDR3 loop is CSVEDGTVITDTQYF. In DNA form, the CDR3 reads TGCAGCGTTGAAGATGGGACAGTGATCACAGATACGCAGTATTTT.

CDR3 sequence: CASSPRGGANYGYTF. CDR3 nucleotides: TGTGCCAGCAGCCCTCGTGGGGGGGCGAACTATGGCTACACCTTC. V usage is TRBV7-2 and J usage is TRBJ1-2; TRBD1 is a possible D gene (6 bases). V gave up 5 bases and J gave up 2 bases, with 15 bases separating them. The germline V gene encodes CDR1 SGHTA and CDR2 FQGNSA. This CDR3 has 15 residues.

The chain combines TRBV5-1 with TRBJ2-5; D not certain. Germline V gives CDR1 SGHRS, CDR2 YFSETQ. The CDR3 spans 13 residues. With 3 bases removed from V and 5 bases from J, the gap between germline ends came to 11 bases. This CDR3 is CASSSSLRETQYF. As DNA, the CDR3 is TGCGCCAGCAGCTCCTCCCTACGGGAGACCCAGTACTTC.

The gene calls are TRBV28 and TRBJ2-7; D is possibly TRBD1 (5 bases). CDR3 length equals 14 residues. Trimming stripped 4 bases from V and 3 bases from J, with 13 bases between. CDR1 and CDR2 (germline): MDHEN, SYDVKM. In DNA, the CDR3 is TGTGCCAGCAGTTACTCCGACAGACGCTACGAGCAGTACTTC. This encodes CASSYSDRRYEQYF.

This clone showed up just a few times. The CDR3 DNA reads TGTGCCAGCATCCCGTCGACAGGGTTTAACTATGGCTACACCTTC. Translating gives CASIPSTGFNYGYTF. The chain uses TRBV2 and TRBJ1-2, with 7 bases fitting TRBD1. This CDR3 has 15 amino acids. V was clipped by 7 bases and J by 1 base; unmatched bases: 9. Germline-derived CDR1 and CDR2 are SNHLY and FYNNEI.

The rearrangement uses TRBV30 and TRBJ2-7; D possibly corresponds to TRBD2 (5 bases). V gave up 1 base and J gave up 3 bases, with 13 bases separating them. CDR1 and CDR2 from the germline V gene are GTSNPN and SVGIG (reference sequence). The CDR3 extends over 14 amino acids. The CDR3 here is CAWSAIGLLYEQYF. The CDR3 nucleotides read TGTGCCTGGAGTGCCATCGGACTCCTCTACGAGCAGTACTTC. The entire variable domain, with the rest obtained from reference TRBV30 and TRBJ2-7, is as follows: SQTIHQWPATLVQPVGSPLSLECTVEGTSNPNLYWYRQAAGRGLQLLFYSVGIGQISSEVPQNLSASRPQDRQFILSSKKLLLSDSGFYLCAWSAIGLLYEQYFGPGTRLTVT.

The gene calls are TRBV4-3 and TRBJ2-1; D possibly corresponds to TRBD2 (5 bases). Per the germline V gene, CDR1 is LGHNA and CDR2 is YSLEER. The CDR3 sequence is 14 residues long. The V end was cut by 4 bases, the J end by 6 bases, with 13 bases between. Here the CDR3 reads CASSPPSGSNEQFF. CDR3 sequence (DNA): TGCGCCAGCAGCCCGCCCTCGGGGTCCAATGAGCAGTTCTTC.